The rows below give T cell receptor beta chains drawn from one sample of a study of T cell changes during pregnancy in multiple sclerosis. The repertoire was sequenced with immunoSEQ multiplex PCR; TCRdb's copy has only in-frame clones and lacks some. The sample lists about 39,000 clones; approximately 94% were seen once. The sample was CD4+ T cells from peripheral blood mononuclear cells, taken after pregnancy. The origin of the receptors is a female donor with multiple sclerosis, enrolled in a pregnancy study. Each CDR3 is given with its conserved first and last residue. Each record gives: J gene, V gene, D gene, clone size, CDR3 DNA, CDR3 protein. The D gene is left open where the match is weak. Clone sizes are given selectively: once, few, many, or a class where the clone is expanded.

TRBJ1-5 | TRBV4-2 | TRBD1 | once | TGTGCCAGCAGCCCGGGACAGGAACTTAGCAATCAGCCCCAGCATTTT | CASSPGQELSNQPQHF
TRBJ2-7 | TRBV6-1 | . | . | TGTGCCAGCAGTGATATCGGGGGTGCCGATCCCTACGAGCAGTACTTC | CASSDIGGADPYEQYF
TRBJ2-7 | TRBV19 | . | . | TGTGCCAGTAGTACAGGGTACGAGCAGTACTTC | CASSTGYEQYF
TRBJ2-1 | TRBV6-6 | TRBD2 | . | TGTGCCAGCAGCCCGGGGGGGAGGTTACGAAACAATGAGCAGTTCTTC | CASSPGGRLRNNEQFF
TRBJ1-1 | TRBV10-3 | TRBD1 | . | TGTGCCATCAGTGCCGGTGTGACAGGGGCTAACACTGAAGCTTTCTTT | CAISAGVTGANTEAFF
TRBJ1-4 | TRBV2 | TRBD1 | once | TGTGCCAGCAGACCCGGACAGGGGGGGATCTGGAAACTGTTTTTT | CASRPGQGGIWKLFF
TRBJ1-1 | TRBV5-1 | TRBD1 | . | TGCGCCAGCAGCCCCGCCCGGGACAGGAACACTGAAGCTTTCTTT | CASSPARDRNTEAFF
TRBJ1-1 | TRBV6-1 | TRBD1 | . | TGTGCCAGCAGTCTAGCGGGGACAGACACTGAAGCTTTCTTT | CASSLAGTDTEAFF
TRBJ1-2 | TRBV29-1 | . | . | TGCAGCGTTGAGGGCGGGGGTGGTCCCTATGGCTACACCTTC | CSVEGGGGPYGYTF
TRBJ1-3 | TRBV7-9 | . | once | TGTGCCAGCAGCACCGACAGGAGAGGAAACACCATATATTTT | CASSTDRRGNTIYF
TRBJ2-7 | TRBV11-2 | . | once | TGTGCCAGCAGCTTATTTTTGGGGGGGCCTTACGAGCAGTACTTC | CASSLFLGGPYEQYF
TRBJ1-2 | TRBV6-1 | TRBD1 | . | TGTGCCAGCGAAAAGGGACAGGTCTTCTATGGCTACACCTTC | CASEKGQVFYGYTF
TRBJ2-5 | TRBV2 | TRBD2 | . | TGTGCCAGCAGTGATACGGGACTAGCGGGGGGTTGGTGGGAGACCCAGTACTTC | CASSDTGLAGGWWETQYF
TRBJ2-7 | TRBV6-5 | TRBD1 | . | TGTGCCAGCAGTTGGACAGGGGGCTACGAGCAGTACTTC | CASSWTGGYEQYF
TRBJ1-2 | TRBV6-6 | . | . | TGTGCCAGCAGATTACAGGACTATGGCTACACCTTC | CASRLQDYGYTF
TRBJ1-5 | TRBV30 | . | . | TGTGCCTGGACAGGGCATCCCGATCAGCCCCAGCATTTT | CAWTGHPDQPQHF
TRBJ2-1 | TRBV9 | . | once | TGTGCCAGCAGTGAACCGGGACTTGCCTCGACAATGAGCAGTTCCCCTCAGTTCTTC | CASSEPGLASTMSSSPQFF
TRBJ1-1 | TRBV15 | . | . | TGTGCCACCAGCAGAGGTAGGGAGGGGAACACTGAAGCTTTCTTT | CATSRGREGNTEAFF
TRBJ1-4 | TRBV5-1 | . | . | TGCGCCAGCAGCGCGGAAGTCGCAACTAATGAAAAACTGTTTTTT | CASSAEVATNEKLFF
TRBJ1-2 | TRBV30 | . | . | TGTGCCTGGAACCCGGGGTCAGGCTTAGACTACACCTTC | CAWNPGSGLDYTF
TRBJ2-7 | TRBV19 | . | . | TGTGCCAGTAGTAGTGGGGGGGCCGGTCTCGAGCAGTACTTC | CASSSGGAGLEQYF
TRBJ1-2 | TRBV25-1 | TRBD1 | . | TGTGCCAGCGGGTCCGGGACAGGGGTCGGCTACACCTTC | CASGSGTGVGYTF